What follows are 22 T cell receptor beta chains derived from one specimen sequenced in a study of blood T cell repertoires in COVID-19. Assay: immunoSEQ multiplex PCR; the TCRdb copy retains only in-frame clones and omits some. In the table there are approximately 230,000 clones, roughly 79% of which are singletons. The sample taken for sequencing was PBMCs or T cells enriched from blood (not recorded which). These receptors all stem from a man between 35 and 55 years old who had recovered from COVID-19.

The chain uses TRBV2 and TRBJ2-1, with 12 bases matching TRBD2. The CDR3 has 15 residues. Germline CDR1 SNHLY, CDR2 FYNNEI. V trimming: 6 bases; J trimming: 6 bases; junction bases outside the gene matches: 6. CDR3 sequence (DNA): TGTGCCAGCAGAATACTAGCGGGGGGTAGCAATGAGCAGTTCTTC. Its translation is CASRILAGGSNEQFF.

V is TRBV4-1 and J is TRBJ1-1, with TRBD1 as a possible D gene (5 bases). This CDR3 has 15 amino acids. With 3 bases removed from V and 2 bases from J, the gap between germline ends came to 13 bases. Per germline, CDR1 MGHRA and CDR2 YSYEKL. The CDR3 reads CASSHQETGNTEAFF. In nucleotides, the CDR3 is TGCGCCAGCAGCCATCAGGAAACAGGTAACACTGAAGCTTTCTTT.

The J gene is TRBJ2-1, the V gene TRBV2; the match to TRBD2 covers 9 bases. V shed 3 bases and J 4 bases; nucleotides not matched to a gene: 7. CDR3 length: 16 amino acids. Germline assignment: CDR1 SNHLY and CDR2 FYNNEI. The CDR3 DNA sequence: TGTGCCAGCAGTGATAGGAATCTAGCGGGGTACAATGAGCAGTTCTTC. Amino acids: CASSDRNLAGYNEQFF. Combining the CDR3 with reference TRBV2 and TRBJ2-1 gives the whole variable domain EPEVTQTPSHQVTQMGQEVILRCVPISNHLYFYWYRQILGQKVEFLVSFYNNEISEKSEIFDDQFSVERPDGSNFTLKIRSTKLEDSAMYFCASSDRNLAGYNEQFFGPGTRLTVL.

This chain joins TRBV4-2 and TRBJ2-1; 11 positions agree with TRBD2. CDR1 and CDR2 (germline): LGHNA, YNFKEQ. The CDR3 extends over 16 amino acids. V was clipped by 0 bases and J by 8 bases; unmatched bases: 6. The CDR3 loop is CASSQEASGGTDEQFF. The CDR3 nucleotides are TGTGCCAGCAGCCAAGAAGCTAGCGGGGGGACCGATGAGCAGTTCTTC.

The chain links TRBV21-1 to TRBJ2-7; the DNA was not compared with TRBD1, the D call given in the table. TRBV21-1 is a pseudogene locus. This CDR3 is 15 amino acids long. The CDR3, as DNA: TGTGCCAGCAGCGTCTGCAGGGGGTCGTCCTACGAGCAGTACTTC. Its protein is CASSVCRGSSYEQYF.

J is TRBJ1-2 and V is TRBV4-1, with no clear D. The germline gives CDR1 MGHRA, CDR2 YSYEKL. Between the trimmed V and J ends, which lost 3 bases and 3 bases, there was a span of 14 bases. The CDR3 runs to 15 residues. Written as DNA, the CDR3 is TGCGCCAGCAGCCACCAAGCGCGGCCCGACTATGGCTACACCTTC. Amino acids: CASSHQARPDYGYTF.

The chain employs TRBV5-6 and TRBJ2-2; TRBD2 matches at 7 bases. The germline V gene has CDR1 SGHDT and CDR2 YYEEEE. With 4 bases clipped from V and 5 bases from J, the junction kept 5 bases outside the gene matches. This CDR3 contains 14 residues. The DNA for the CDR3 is TGTGCCAGCAGCCCCCGGGGAGGGACCGGGGAGCTGTTTTTT. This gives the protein CASSPRGGTGELFF.

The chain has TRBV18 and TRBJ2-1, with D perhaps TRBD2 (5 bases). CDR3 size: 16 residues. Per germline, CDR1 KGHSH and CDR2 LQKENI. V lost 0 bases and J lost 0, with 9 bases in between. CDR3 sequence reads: CASSPPGLSSYNEQFF. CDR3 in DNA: TGTGCCAGCTCACCACCAGGACTGAGCTCCTACAATGAGCAGTTCTTC.

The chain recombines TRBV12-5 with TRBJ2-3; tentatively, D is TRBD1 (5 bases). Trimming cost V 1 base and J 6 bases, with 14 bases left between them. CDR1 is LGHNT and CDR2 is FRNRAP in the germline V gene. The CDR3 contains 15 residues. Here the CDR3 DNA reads TGTGCTAGTGGTTTGGGGTCAGGGTATTCGGATACGCAGTATTTT. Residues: CASGLGSGYSDTQYF.

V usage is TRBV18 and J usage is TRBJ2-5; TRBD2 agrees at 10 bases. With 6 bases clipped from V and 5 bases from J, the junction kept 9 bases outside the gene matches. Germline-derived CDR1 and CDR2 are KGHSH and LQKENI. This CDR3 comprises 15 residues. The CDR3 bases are TGTGCCAGCTCCTCTAGCGGGGGCCATCTTGAGACCCAGTACTTC. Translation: CASSSSGGHLETQYF.

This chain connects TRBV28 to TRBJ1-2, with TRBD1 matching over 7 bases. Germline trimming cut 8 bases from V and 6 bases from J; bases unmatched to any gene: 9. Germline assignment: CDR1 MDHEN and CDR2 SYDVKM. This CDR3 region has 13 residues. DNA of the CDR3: TGTGCCAGCTTTCTCCAAGGGGGCGATGGCTACACCTTC. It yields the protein CASFLQGGDGYTF.

The CDR3 DNA reads TGCGCCAGCAGCCACCGGACAGAGGATCAGCCCCAGCATTTT. Translated, it gives CASSHRTEDQPQHF. The genes are TRBV23-1 and TRBJ1-5; tentatively, D is TRBD1 (6 bases). TRBV23-1 is flagged as an ORF with uncertain function. The CDR3 is 14 amino acids. V lost 6 bases to trimming and J lost 5 bases, with 14 bases between them.

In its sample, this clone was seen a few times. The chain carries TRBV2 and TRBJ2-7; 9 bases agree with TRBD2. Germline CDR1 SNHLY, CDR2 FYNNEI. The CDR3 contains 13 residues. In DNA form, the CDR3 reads TGTGCTGGCAGGGCGGGAGGGCCTTACGAGCAGTACTTC. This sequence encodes CAGRAGGPYEQYF.

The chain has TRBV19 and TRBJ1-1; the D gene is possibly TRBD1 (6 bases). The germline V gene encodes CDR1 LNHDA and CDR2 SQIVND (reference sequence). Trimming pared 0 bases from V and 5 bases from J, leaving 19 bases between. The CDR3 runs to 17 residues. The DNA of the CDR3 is TGTGCCAGTAGTATAGAAAGGGGTCGAGTTAGGGGGACTGAAGCTTTCTTT. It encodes CASSIERGRVRGTEAFF.

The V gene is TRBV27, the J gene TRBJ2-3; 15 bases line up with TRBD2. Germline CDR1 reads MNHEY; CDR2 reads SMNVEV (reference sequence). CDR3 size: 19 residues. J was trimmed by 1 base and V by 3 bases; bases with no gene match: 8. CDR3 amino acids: CASSFNGLAGGEGTDTQYF. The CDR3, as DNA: TGTGCCAGCAGTTTCAACGGACTAGCGGGGGGGGAAGGCACAGATACGCAGTATTTT.

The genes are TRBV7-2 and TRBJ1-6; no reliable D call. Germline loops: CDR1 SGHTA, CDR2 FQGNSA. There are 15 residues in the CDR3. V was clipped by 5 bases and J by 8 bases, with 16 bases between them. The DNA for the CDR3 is TGTGCCAGCAGCCCCCCTAGATCCTTTGATTCACCCCTCCACTTT. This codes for CASSPPRSFDSPLHF.

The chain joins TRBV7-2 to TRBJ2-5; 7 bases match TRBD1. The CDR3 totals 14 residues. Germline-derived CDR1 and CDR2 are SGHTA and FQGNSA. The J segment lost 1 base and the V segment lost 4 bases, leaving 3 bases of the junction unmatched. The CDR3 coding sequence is TGTGCCAGCAGCTATGGGACAGCCCAAGAGACCCAGTACTTC. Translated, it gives CASSYGTAQETQYF.

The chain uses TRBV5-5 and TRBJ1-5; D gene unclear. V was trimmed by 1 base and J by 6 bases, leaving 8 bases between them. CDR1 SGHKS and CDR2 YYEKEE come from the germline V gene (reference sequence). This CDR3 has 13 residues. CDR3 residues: CASSLFSSQPQHF. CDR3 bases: TGTGCCAGCAGCTTGTTCTCTAGTCAGCCCCAGCATTTT.

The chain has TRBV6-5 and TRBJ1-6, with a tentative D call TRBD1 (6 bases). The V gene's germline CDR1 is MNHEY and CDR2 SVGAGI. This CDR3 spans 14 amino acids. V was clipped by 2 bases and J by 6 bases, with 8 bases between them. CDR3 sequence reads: CASSYRGINSPLHF. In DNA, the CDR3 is TGTGCCAGCAGTTACAGGGGGATTAATTCACCCCTCCACTTT.

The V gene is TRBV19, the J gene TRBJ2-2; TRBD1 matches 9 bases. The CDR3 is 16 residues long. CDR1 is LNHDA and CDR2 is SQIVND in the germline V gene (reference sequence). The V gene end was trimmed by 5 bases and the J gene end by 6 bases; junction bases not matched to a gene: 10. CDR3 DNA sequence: TGTGCCAGTAGTCTTCGACAGGGGGAGGGTTCCGGGGAGCTGTTTTTT. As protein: CASSLRQGEGSGELFF.

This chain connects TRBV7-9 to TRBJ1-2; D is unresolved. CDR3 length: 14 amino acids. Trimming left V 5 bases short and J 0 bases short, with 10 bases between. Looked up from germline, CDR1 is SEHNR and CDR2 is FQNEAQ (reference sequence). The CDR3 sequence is CASSETATNYGYTF. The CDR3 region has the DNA TGTGCCAGCAGCGAAACTGCGACTAACTATGGCTACACCTTC.

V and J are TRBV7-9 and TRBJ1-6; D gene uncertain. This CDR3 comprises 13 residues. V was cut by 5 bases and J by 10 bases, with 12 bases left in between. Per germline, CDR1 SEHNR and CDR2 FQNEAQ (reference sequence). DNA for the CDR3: TGTGCCAGCAGCCGGGGTTCCGGGTCACCCCTCCACTTT. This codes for CASSRGSGSPLHF.